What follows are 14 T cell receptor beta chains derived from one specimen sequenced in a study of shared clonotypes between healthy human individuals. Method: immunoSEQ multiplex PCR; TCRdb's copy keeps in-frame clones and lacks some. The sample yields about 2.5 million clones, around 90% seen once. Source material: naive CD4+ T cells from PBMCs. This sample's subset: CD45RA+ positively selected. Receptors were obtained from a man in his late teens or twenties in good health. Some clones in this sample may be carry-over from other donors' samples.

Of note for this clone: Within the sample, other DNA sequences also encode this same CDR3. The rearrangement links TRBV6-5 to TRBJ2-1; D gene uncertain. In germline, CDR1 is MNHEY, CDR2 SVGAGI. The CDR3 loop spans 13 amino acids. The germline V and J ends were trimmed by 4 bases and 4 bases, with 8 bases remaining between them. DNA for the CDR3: TGTGCCAGCAGTTTTGACTCTTACAATGAGCAGTTCTTC. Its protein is CASSFDSYNEQFF.

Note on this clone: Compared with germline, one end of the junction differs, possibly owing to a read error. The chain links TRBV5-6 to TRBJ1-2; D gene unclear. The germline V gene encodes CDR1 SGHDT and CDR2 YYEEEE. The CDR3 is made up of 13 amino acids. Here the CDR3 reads CATSRPAKYGYTF. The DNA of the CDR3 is TGTGCCACCAGCCGACCGGCCAAATATGGCTACACCTTC.

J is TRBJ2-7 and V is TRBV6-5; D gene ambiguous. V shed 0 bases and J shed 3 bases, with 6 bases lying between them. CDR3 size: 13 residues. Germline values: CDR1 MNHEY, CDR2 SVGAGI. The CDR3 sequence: CASSYSVNYEQYF. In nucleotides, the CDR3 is TGTGCCAGCAGTTACTCAGTGAACTACGAGCAGTACTTC.

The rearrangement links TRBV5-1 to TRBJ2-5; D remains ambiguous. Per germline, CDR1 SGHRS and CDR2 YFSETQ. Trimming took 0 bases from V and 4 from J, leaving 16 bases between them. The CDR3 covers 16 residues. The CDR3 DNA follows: TGCGCCAGCAGCTTGGGGATCAATGGGGTAAGAGAGACCCAGTACTTC. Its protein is CASSLGINGVRETQYF.

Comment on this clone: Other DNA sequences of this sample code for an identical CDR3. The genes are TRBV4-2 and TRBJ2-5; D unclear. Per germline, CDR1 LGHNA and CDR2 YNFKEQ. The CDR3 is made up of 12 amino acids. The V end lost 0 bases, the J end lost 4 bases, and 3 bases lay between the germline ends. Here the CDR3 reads CASSQDRETQYF. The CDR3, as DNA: TGTGCCAGCAGCCAAGATAGAGAGACCCAGTACTTC.

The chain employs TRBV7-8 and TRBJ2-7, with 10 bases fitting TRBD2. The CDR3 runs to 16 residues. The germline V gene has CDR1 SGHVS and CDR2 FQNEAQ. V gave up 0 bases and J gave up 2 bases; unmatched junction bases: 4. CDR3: CASSLAGTSAPYEQYF. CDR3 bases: TGTGCCAGCAGCTTAGCCGGGACTAGCGCACCCTACGAGCAGTACTTC.

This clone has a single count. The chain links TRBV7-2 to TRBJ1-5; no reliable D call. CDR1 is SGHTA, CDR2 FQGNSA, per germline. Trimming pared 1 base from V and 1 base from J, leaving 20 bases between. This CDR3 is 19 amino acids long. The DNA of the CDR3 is TGTGCCAGCAGCTTAGGGGCCGGTGAGGCCTCGGCGAGCAATCAGCCCCAGCATTTT. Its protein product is CASSLGAGEASASNQPQHF.

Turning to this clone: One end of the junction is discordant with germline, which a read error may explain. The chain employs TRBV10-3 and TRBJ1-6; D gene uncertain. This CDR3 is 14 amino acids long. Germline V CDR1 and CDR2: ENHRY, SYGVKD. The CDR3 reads CAISDNNNKSPLHF. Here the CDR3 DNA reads TGTGCCATCAGTGATAACAATAATAAATCACCCCTCCACTTT.

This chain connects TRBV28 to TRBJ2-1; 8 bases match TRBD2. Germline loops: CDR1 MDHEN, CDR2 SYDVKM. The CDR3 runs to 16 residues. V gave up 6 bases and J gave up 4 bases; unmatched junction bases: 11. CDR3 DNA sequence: TGTGCCAGCAGCGGCCCACTAGCGGAAAAGTACAATGAGCAGTTCTTC. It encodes CASSGPLAEKYNEQFF.

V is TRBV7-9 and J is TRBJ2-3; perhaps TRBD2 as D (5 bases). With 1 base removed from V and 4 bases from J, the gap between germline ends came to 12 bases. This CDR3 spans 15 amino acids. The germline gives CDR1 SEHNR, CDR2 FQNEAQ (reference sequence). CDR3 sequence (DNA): TGTGCCAGCAGCTTAGTCTCGGGAAAAGCAGATACGCAGTATTTT. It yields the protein CASSLVSGKADTQYF.

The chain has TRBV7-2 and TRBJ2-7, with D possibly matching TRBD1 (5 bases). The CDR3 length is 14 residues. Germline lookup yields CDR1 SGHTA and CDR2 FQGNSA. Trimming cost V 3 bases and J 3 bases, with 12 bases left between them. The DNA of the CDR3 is TGTGCCAGCAGCTTCTCCAGGGTAAGCTACGAGCAGTACTTC. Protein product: CASSFSRVSYEQYF.

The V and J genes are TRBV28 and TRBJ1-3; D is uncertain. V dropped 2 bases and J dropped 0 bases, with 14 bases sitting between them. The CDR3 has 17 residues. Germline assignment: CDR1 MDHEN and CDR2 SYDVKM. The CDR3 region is CASSLRPALLSGNTIYF. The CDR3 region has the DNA TGTGCCAGCAGTTTACGGCCTGCTCTTCTCTCTGGAAACACCATATATTTT. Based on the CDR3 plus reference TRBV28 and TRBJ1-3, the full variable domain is DVKVTQSSRYLVKRTGEKVFLECVQDMDHENMFWYRQDPGLGLRLIYFSYDVKMKEKGDIPEGYSVSREKKERFSLILESASTNQTSMYLCASSLRPALLSGNTIYFGEGSWLTVV.

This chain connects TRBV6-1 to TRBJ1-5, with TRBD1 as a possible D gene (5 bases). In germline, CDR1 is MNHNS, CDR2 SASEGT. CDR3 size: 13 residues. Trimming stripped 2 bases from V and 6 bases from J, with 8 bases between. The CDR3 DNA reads TGTGCCAGCAGTGAAATGGGGCTTCAGCCCCAGCATTTT. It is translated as CASSEMGLQPQHF.

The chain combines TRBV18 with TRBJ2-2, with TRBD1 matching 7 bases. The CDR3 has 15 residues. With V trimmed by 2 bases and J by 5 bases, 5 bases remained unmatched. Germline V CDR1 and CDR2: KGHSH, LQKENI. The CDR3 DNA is TGTGCCAGCTCACCAAGACAGGGAAGGACCGGGGAGCTGTTTTTT. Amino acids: CASSPRQGRTGELFF.